This T cell receptor (beta chain) was sequenced in a study of T cell responses to AZD1222 COVID-19 vaccine. Overall study: The study pooled second doses at about 4 or about 12 weeks.

For this clone: Antigen unknown.

TCRdb's table, derived via immunoSEQ multiplex PCR, lists solely in-frame clones and lacks some. The table shows 84,000 or so clones, with roughly 87% occurring only once. Study-wide points: In all cases, repertoires were sampled only after the peak T cell response. A reported finding is that nearly half of spike-specific TCRs target unmutated variant regions. Donors skewed white British and female; clonal diversity was possibly underestimated.

V gave up 4 bases and J gave up 2 bases, with 13 bases separating them. CDR3 size: 15 residues. Per germline, CDR1 SGHAT and CDR2 FQNNGV. The origin of this receptor is an adult in good health. The source material was peripheral blood, sampled on day 0 of AZD1222 vaccination. This chain joins TRBV11-2 and TRBJ2-3; D is tentatively TRBD1 or TRBD2 (5 bases each). CDR3 nucleotides: TGTGCCAGCAGCTCAGCCGGGGCCTTCACAGATACGCAGTATTTT. This codes for CASSSAGAFTDTQYF.